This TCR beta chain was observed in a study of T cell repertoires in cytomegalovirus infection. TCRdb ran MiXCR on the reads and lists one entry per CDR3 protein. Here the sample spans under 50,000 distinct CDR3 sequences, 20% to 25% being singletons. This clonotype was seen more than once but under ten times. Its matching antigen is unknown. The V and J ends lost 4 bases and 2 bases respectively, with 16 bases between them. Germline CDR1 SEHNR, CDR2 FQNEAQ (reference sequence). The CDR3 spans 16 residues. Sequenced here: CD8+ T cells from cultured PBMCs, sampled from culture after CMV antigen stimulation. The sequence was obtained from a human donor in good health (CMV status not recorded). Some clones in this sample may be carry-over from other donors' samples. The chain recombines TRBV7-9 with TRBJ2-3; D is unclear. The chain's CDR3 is CASSSRTVANTDTQYF. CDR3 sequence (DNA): TGTGCCAGCAGCTCCCGAACAGTAGCCAACACAGATACGCAGTATTTT.